Below are 5 T cell receptor beta chains sequenced from a single sample in a study of cytomegalovirus exposure and HLA in healthy donors. The PCR employed 60 Vbeta primers together with 13 Jbeta primers. TCRdb's table, derived via immunoSEQ multiplex PCR, lists solely in-frame clones and lacks some. The table lists 120,000 to 150,000 clones, about 80% of them singletons. Sample: PBMCs. These receptors came from a man aged 35 to 55 in good health and CMV-seropositive.

V and J are TRBV5-1 and TRBJ2-7; maybe TRBD1 (5 bases). From germline, CDR1 is SGHRS and CDR2 YFSETQ. V was trimmed by 4 bases and J by 6 bases, leaving 11 bases between them. CDR3 size: 12 residues. The CDR3 DNA sequence: TGCGCCAGCAGCCCTCGACAGACCGAGCAGTACTTC. It translates to CASSPRQTEQYF.

This chain connects TRBV6-1 to TRBJ2-1; 7 positions match TRBD1. CDR3 length: 15 amino acids. CDR1 and CDR2 (germline): MNHNS, SASEGT. V shed 3 bases and J 7 bases; nucleotides not matched to a gene: 9. The CDR3 loop reads CASSDGRQGANEQFF. CDR3 coding DNA: TGTGCCAGCAGTGACGGAAGACAGGGCGCGAATGAGCAGTTCTTC.

The chain has TRBV5-8 and TRBJ1-2; 7 positions agree with TRBD1. The CDR3 loop spans 12 amino acids. Trimming cost V 4 bases and J 4 bases; bases outside gene matches: 1. Germline V gene data show CDR1 as SGHTS and CDR2 as YDEGEE. The CDR3 sequence: CASSRDSYGYTF. CDR3 DNA sequence: TGTGCCAGCAGCCGGGACAGCTATGGCTACACCTTC.

The CDR3, as DNA: TGTGCCATCAGGCCGGGACAGCTCACCGGGGAGCTGTTTTTT. The encoded protein is CAIRPGQLTGELFF. The chain is built from TRBV10-3 and TRBJ2-2; TRBD1 aligns across 7 bases. The CDR3 loop spans 14 amino acids. V lost 6 bases and J lost 4; bases outside the gene matches: 5. In germline, CDR1 is ENHRY, CDR2 SYGVKD.

This clone showed up just a few times. The gene calls are TRBV5-1 and TRBJ2-7, with 10 bases identical to TRBD1. V gave up 4 bases and J gave up 9 bases; unmatched junction bases: 10. The CDR3 is made up of 14 amino acids. Germline assignment: CDR1 SGHRS and CDR2 YFSETQ. The CDR3 sequence: CASSRLGDRGVQYF. The CDR3 DNA follows: TGCGCCAGCAGCCGTTTGGGGGACAGGGGTGTGCAGTACTTC.